This note documents a single T cell receptor (beta chain) sequence. The primer mix had 60 Vbeta and 13 Jbeta primers. Assay: immunoSEQ multiplex PCR; the TCRdb copy retains only in-frame clones and omits some. The sample carries 100,000 or so clones, more than 60% recorded once. This entry is derived from a study of cytomegalovirus exposure and HLA in healthy donors. The CDR3 runs 14 residues. V was cut by 5 bases and J by 9 bases, with 19 bases left in between. CDR1 and CDR2 (germline): ENHRY, SYGVKD. The receptor's source is a female donor in good health and CMV-seronegative. The rearrangement uses TRBV10-3 and TRBJ1-2, with D tentatively TRBD1 (5 bases). The sequenced sample was PBMCs. CDR3: CAISKEQGSRSYTF. The CDR3 DNA sequence: TGTGCCATCAGTAAGGAGCAGGGAAGTAGGAGCTACACCTTC.